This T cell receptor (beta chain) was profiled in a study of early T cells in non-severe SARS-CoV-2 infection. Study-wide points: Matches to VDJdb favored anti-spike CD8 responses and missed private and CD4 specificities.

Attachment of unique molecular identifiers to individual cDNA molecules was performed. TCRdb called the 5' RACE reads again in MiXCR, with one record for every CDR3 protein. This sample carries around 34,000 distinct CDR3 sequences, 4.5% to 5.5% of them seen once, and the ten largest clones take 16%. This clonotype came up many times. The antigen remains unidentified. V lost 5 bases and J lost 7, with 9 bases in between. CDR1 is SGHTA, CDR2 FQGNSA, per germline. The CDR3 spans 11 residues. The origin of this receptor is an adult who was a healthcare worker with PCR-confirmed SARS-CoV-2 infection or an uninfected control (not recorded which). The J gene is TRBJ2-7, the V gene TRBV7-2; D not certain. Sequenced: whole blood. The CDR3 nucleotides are TGTGCCAGCAGCCTACAGATTGAGCAGTACTTC. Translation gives CASSLQIEQYF.